The source of this T cell receptor (beta chain) is a study of CD8 T cells in Susac syndrome (dated by TCRdb to about 2019). With regard to the full study: The study used repertoire sequencing to test whether antigen drove CD8+ T cell activation and differentiation in Susac syndrome.

Peripheral blood CD8+ and CD4+ T cells from healthy donors, Susac syndrome patients and multiple sclerosis patients were profiled using high-throughput TCR beta sequencing. Multiple sclerosis controls were treatment-naive patients with stable or active relapsing-remitting disease fulfilling revised McDonald criteria. CD8+ TEMRA cells were enriched by FACS, while bulk CD8+ and CD4+ T cells were purified by magnetic negative isolation. Blood was collected in EDTA tubes and processed within 24 hours, with PBMCs isolated through density gradient centrifugation. PBMCs intended for TCR sequencing were cryopreserved in liquid nitrogen and were subsequently thawed in a 37 degrees C water bath. A purity of at least 90% was achieved for sorted or isolated CD4+, CD8+ and CD8+ TEMRA cells. RNA was extracted using the RNeasy kit, and about 0.5 to 1 ug of the RNA was reverse transcribed with random hexamers. The immunoSEQ multiplex PCR assay, which covers 54 Vbeta and 13 Jbeta segments, was used to amplify TCR beta CDR3 regions. Bias from PCR amplification was corrected by using a synthetic template baseline for primer optimization and for computational correction. The authors' analysis ran thus. Only productive sequences were kept, with reads annotated to V, D and J genes according to IMGT and analyzed in immunoSEQ Analyzer. To calculate clonality, Shannon entropy was normalized by log2 of the number of productive unique sequences and then subtracted from one. For each patient and control, public and private clones were evaluated within the 100 most prevalent clones. Susac-specific clones were defined as absent from healthy and MS cohorts, 850 to 1,300 published viral clones and other ImmuneACCESS disease sequences. The raw public reads went through TCRdb reprocessing: fastp at Q25, MiXCR clone calling, in-frame beta chains kept. A single entry per CDR3 protein holds the most common genes and DNA from its merged rows. The V and J calls were not made by the authors but by TCRdb's processing. The sample table contains around 200,000 distinct CDR3 sequences; only one count was recorded for 95% of them. The ten largest clones capture approximately 0.09% of the sample.

General findings and caveats noted by the study authors: The number of individuals in the TCR sequencing and HLA analysis was recognized as being relatively small.

The CDR3 has 14 amino acids, counting the end cysteine and phenylalanine. The read is trimmed to its CDR3 DNA, 42 bases read in frame from base 1. Via the germline V gene, CDR1 is SGHTA and CDR2 FQGNSA. Germline trimming amounts to 1 base on V and 3 bases on J, with 2 as the count of junction bases outside the gene matches. As to this clonotype: Its antigen has not been determined. Base qualities are not at hand, and no much larger clone is one base apart.

The chain uses TRBV7-2 and TRBJ2-5; TRBD2 aligns with 7 central bases. The sequenced sample consisted of CD4+ T cells from PBMCs. The receptor was isolated from a human donor with multiple sclerosis. The CDR3 reads as follows: CASSLGAGEETQYF. Read as DNA, the sequence is TGTGCCAGCAGCTTAGGGGCGGGAGAAGAGACCCAGTACTTC.